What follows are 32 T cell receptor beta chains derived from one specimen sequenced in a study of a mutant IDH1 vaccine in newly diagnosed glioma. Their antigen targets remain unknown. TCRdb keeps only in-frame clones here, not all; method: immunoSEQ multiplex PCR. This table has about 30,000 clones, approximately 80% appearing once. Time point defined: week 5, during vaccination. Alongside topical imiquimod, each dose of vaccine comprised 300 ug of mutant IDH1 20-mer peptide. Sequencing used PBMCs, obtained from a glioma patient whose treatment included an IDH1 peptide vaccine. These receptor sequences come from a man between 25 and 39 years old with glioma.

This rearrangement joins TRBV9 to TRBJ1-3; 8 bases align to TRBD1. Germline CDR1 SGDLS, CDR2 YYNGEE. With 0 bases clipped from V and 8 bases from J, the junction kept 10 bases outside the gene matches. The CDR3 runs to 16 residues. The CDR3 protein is CASSVDGKDRGHTIYF. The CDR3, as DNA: TGTGCCAGCAGCGTAGATGGTAAAGACAGGGGCCACACCATATATTTT.

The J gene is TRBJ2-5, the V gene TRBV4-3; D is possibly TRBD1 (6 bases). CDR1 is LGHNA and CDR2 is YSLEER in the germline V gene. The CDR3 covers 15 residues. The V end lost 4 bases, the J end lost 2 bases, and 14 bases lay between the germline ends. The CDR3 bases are TGCGCCAGCAGCCGGCTAACAGGGTTACAAGAGACCCAGTACTTC. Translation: CASSRLTGLQETQYF.

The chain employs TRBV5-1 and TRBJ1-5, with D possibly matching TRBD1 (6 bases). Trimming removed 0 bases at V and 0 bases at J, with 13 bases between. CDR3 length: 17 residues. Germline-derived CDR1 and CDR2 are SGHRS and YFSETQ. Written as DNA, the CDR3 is TGCGCCAGCAGCTTGGCAGGGGACATTTTTAGCAATCAGCCCCAGCATTTT. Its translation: CASSLAGDIFSNQPQHF.

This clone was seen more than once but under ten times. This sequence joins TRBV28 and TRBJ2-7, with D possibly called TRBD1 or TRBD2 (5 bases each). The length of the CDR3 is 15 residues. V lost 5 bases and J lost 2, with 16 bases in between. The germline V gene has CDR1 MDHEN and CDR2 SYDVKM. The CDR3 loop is CASSPPRGLPYEQYF. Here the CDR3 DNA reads TGTGCCAGCAGTCCTCCCCGGGGCCTGCCCTACGAGCAGTACTTC.

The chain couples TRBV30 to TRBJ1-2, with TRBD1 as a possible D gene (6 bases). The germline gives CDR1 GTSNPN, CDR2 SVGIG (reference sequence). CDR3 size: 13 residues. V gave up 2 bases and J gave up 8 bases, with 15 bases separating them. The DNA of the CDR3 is TGTGCCTGGAGTCCCGGGGGCTTGGGGGGCTACACCTTC. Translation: CAWSPGGLGGYTF.

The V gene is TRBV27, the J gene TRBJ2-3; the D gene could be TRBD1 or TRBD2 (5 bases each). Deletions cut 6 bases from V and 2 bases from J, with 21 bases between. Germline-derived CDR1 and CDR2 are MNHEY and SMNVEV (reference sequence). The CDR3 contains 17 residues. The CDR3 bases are TGTGCCAGCAGACTAGGGGTGGAGCGTACCTTCACAGATACGCAGTATTTT. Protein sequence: CASRLGVERTFTDTQYF.

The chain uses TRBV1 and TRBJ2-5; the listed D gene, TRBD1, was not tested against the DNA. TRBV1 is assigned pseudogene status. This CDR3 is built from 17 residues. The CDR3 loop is CTSSQDPPGHSPETQYF. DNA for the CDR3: TGCACCAGCAGCCAGGACCCACCGGGACATTCCCCAGAGACCCAGTACTTC.

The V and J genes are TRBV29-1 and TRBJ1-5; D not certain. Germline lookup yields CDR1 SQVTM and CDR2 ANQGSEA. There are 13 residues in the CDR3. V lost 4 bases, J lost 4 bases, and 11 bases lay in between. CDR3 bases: TGCAGCGTTGGCCGGGAGATAAATCAGCCCCAGCATTTT. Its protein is CSVGREINQPQHF.

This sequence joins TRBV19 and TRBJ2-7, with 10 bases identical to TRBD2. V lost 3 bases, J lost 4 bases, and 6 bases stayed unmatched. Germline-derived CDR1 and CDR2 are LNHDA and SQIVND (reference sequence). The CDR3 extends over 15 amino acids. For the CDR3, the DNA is TGTGCCAGTAGTATTAGTGCTAGCGGGAGTTACGAGCAGTACTTC. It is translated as CASSISASGSYEQYF.

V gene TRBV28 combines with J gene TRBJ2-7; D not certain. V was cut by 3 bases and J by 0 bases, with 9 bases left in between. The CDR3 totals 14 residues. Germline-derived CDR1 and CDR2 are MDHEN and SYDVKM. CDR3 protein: CASSLQDPSYEQYF. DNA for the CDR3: TGTGCCAGCAGTTTGCAGGACCCCTCCTACGAGCAGTACTTC.

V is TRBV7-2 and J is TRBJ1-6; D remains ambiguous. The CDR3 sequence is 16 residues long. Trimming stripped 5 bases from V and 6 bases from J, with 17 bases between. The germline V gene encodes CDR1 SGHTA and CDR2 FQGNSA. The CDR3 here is CASSPWTGSSNSPLHF. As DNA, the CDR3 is TGTGCCAGCAGCCCATGGACCGGGTCGAGTAATTCACCCCTCCACTTT.

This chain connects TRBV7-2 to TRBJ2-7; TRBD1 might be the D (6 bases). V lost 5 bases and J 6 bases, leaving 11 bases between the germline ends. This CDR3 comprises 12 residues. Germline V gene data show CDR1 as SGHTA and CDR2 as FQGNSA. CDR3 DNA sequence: TGTGCCAGCAGCCCAGTAGGGGGCGAGCAGTACTTC. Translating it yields CASSPVGGEQYF.

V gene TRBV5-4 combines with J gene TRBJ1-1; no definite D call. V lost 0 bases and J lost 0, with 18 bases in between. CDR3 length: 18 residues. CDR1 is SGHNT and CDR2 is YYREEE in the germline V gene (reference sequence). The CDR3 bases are TGTGCCAGCAGCTTGGACGCGCGGCGGTGGGGTGTGAACACTGAAGCTTTCTTT. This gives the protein CASSLDARRWGVNTEAFF.

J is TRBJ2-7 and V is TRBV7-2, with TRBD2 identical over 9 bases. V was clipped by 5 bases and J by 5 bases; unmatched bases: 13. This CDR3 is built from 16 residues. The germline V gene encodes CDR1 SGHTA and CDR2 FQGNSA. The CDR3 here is CASSAPRGLAVDEQYF. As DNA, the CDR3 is TGTGCCAGCAGCGCCCCCCGGGGACTAGCTGTAGACGAGCAGTACTTC.

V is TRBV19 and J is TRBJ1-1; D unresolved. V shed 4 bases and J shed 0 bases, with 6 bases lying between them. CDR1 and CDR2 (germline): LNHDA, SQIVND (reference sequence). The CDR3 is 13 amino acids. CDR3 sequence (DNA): TGTGCCAGTAGTAATAGGGTGAACACTGAAGCTTTCTTT. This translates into CASSNRVNTEAFF.

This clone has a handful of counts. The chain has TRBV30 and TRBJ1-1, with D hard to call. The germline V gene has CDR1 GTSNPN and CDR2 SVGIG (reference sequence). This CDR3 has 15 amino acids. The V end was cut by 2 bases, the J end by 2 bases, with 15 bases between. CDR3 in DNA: TGTGCCTGGAGTCCCCGTAATTTGAAAAACACTGAAGCTTTCTTT. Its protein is CAWSPRNLKNTEAFF.

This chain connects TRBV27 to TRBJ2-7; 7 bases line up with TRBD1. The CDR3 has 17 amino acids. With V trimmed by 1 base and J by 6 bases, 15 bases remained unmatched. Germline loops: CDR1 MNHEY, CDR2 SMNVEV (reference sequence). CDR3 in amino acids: CASSLLQGVASSGEQYF. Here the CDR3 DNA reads TGTGCCAGCAGTTTATTGCAGGGGGTAGCAAGTTCTGGCGAGCAGTACTTC.

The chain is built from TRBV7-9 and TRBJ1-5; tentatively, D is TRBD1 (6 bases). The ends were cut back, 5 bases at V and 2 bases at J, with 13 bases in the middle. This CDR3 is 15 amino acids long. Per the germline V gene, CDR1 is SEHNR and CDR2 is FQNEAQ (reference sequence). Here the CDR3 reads CASSRGGPGNQPQHF. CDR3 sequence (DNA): TGTGCCAGCAGCCGGGGGGGGCCAGGCAATCAGCCCCAGCATTTT.

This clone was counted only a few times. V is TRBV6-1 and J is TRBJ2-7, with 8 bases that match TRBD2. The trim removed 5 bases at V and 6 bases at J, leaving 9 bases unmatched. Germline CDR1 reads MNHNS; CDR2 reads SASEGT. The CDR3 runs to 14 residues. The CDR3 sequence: CASSPTSAGGEQYF. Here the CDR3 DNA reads TGTGCCAGCAGTCCGACTAGCGCCGGCGGCGAGCAGTACTTC.

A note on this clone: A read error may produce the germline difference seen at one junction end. CDR3 protein: CASSSQGSEWNF. DNA for the CDR3: TGTGCCAGCAGCTCACAAGGGAGCGAGTGGAACTTC. This sequence joins TRBV9 and TRBJ2-7; a weak D match, TRBD2 (5 bases). The germline V gene has CDR1 SGDLS and CDR2 YYNGEE. This CDR3 comprises 12 residues.

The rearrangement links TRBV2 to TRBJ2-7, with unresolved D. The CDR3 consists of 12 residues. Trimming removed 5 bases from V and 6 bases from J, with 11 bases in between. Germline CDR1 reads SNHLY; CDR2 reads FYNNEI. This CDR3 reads CASSWESAEQYF. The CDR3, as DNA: TGTGCCAGCAGTTGGGAAAGCGCCGAGCAGTACTTC.

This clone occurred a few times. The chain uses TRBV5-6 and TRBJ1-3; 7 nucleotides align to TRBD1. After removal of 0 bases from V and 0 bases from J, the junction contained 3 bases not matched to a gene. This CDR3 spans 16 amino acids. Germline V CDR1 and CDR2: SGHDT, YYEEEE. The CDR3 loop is CASSLDRGYSGNTIYF. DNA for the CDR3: TGTGCCAGCAGCTTGGACAGGGGCTACTCTGGAAACACCATATATTTT.

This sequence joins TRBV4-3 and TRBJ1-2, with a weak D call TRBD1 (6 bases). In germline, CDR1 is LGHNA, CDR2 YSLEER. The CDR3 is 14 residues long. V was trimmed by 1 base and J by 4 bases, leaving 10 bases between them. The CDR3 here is CASSQVGQRYGYTF. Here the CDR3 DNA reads TGCGCCAGCAGCCAAGTAGGACAGCGCTATGGCTACACCTTC.

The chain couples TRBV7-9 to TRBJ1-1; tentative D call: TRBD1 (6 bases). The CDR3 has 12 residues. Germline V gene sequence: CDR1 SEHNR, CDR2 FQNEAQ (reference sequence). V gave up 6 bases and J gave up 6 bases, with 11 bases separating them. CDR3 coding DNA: TGTGCCAGCAGTTGGCAGGGGTCTGAAGCTTTCTTT. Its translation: CASSWQGSEAFF.

CDR3 nucleotide sequence: TGTGCCAGCAGTGAAGTGGACTCAATCAATGAGCAGTTCTTC. This codes for CASSEVDSINEQFF. This sequence joins TRBV6-1 and TRBJ2-1; D perhaps matches TRBD2 (5 bases). The CDR3 length is 14 residues. Trimming shortened V by 1 base and J by 6 bases, and 10 bases separated the two germline ends. Per germline, CDR1 MNHNS and CDR2 SASEGT.

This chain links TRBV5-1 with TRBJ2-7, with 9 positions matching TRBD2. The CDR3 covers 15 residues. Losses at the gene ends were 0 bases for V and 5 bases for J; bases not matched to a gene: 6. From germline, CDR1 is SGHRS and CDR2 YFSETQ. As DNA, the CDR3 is TGCGCCAGCAGCTTGGAAGGCGGGAGGGACAACGAGCAGTACTTC. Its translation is CASSLEGGRDNEQYF.

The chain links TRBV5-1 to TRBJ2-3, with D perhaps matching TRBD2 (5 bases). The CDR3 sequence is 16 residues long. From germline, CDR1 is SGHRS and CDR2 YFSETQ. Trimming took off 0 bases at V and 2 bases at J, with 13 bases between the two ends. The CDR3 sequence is CASSLGGNRYTDTQYF. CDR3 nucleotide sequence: TGCGCCAGCAGCTTGGGAGGGAATCGCTACACAGATACGCAGTATTTT.

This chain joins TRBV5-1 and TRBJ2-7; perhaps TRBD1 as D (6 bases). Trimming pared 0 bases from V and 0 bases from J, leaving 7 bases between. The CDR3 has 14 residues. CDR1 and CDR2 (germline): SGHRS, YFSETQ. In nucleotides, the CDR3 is TGCGCCAGCAGCTTGGGGGACACCTCCTACGAGCAGTACTTC. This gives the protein CASSLGDTSYEQYF.

The CDR3 nucleotides are TGTGCCACCGGGTATATCTCCTACGAGCAGTACTTC. This sequence encodes CATGYISYEQYF. The chain recombines TRBV2 with TRBJ2-7, with no clear D. CDR1 is SNHLY and CDR2 is FYNNEI in the germline V gene. Trimming shortened V by 10 bases and J by 0 bases, and 10 bases separated the two germline ends. The CDR3 has 12 residues.

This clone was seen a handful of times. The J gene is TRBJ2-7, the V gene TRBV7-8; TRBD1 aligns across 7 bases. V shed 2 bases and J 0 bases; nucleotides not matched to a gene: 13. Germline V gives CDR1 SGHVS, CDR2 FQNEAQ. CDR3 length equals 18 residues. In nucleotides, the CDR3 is TGTGCCAGCAGCTTAACTATCCACAGGGGAAAAGACTCCTACGAGCAGTACTTC. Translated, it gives CASSLTIHRGKDSYEQYF.

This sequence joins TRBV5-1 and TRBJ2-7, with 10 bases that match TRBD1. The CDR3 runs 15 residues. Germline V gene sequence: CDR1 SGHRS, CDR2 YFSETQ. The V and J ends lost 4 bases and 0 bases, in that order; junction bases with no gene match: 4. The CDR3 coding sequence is TGCGCCAGCAGCCCCCGACAGGGGGCCTCCTACGAGCAGTACTTC. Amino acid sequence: CASSPRQGASYEQYF.

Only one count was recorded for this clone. CDR3 loop: CASSEPVDSDEKLFF. The CDR3 nucleotides read TGTGCCAGCAGTGAGCCGGTTGACAGTGATGAAAAACTGTTTTTT. This rearrangement joins TRBV6-1 to TRBJ1-4; perhaps TRBD1 as D (5 bases). The germline CDR1 and CDR2 sequences are MNHNS and SASEGT. The CDR3 is made up of 15 amino acids. Trimming cost V 3 bases and J 6 bases, with 14 bases left between them.